These 14 T cell receptor beta chains were all obtained from the same sample, sequenced in a study of blood T cell repertoires in COVID-19. TCRdb's table, derived via immunoSEQ multiplex PCR, lists solely in-frame clones and lacks some. This sample has about 140,000 clones, with about 86% found just once. The sample taken for sequencing was peripheral blood. The receptor set was obtained from a woman aged 55-69 years with acute or convalescent COVID-19.

This sequence joins TRBV28 and TRBJ2-1, with 9 positions matching TRBD2. V gave up 2 bases and J gave up 5 bases; unmatched junction bases: 7. The CDR3 has 16 amino acids. Germline V CDR1 and CDR2: MDHEN, SYDVKM. As DNA, the CDR3 is TGTGCCAGCAGTTTAGGCGGGGGGGCCGTGGACAATGAGCAGTTCTTC. Translating it yields CASSLGGGAVDNEQFF.

The chain uses TRBV19 and TRBJ2-5; 14 bases are shared with TRBD2. V lost 3 bases and J lost 5; bases outside the gene matches: 8. Germline CDR1 reads LNHDA; CDR2 reads SQIVND (reference sequence). CDR3 size: 17 residues. The CDR3 spells CASSMTSGGASWETQYF. For the CDR3, the DNA is TGTGCCAGTAGTATGACTAGCGGGGGGGCCTCGTGGGAGACCCAGTACTTC.

This chain joins TRBV24-1 and TRBJ1-2, with 7 positions matching TRBD1. The ends lost 3 bases at V and 1 base at J; junction bases unmatched: 4. CDR1 KGHDR and CDR2 SFDVKD come from the germline V gene. This CDR3 has 15 amino acids. The CDR3, as DNA: TGTGCCACCAGTGATCCCCGACAGGGTAACTATGGCTACACCTTC. Translating gives CATSDPRQGNYGYTF.

CDR3 nucleotides: TGTGCCAGCAGTTACCTGAGACAGGGAGTACATGGCTACACCTTC. Residues: CASSYLRQGVHGYTF. V gene TRBV6-5 combines with J gene TRBJ1-2; 7 bases align to TRBD1. After removal of 2 bases from V and 6 bases from J, the junction contained 9 bases not matched to a gene. CDR1 is MNHEY and CDR2 is SVGAGI in the germline V gene. This CDR3 has 15 residues.

J is TRBJ1-2 and V is TRBV6-5; 9 positions agree with TRBD1. V lost 6 bases and J lost 8; bases outside the gene matches: 13. This CDR3 spans 15 amino acids. Germline V gene lookup returns CDR1 MNHEY and CDR2 SVGAGI. CDR3 sequence: CASSPSDGTGIGYTF. CDR3 nucleotides: TGTGCCAGCAGCCCCTCGGACGGGACAGGGATAGGCTACACCTTC.

The chain carries TRBV29-1 and TRBJ2-4; 7 bases align to TRBD1. CDR1 and CDR2 from the germline V gene are SQVTM and ANQGSEA. V was clipped by 4 bases and J by 8 bases; unmatched bases: 8. The CDR3 runs 13 residues. The CDR3 sequence is CSVGKQGRDIQYF. For the CDR3, the DNA is TGCAGCGTTGGAAAACAGGGGAGAGACATTCAGTACTTC.

In its sample, this clone was seen once. The chain employs TRBV11-3 and TRBJ2-2; perhaps TRBD2 as D (5 bases). The germline V gene has CDR1 SGHNT and CDR2 YENEEA. The V end was cut by 2 bases, the J end by 9 bases, with 10 bases between. This CDR3 has 13 residues. The CDR3: CASSLSAGWELFF. The CDR3 DNA reads as TGTGCCAGCAGCTTATCGGCGGGCTGGGAGCTGTTTTTT.

The chain is built from TRBV19 and TRBJ1-5; 8 bases map to TRBD1. V dropped 4 bases and J dropped 3; count of bases not matched to a gene: 2. In germline, CDR1 is LNHDA, CDR2 SQIVND (reference sequence). The CDR3 sequence is 14 residues long. The CDR3 DNA is TGTGCCAGTAGTAGGGACAGGAACAATCAGCCCCAGCATTTT. This encodes CASSRDRNNQPQHF. The full variable domain, its missing parts supplied by reference TRBV19 and TRBJ1-5, is DGGITQSPKYLFRKEGQNVTLSCEQNLNHDAMYWYRQDPGQGLRLIYYSQIVNDFQKGDIAEGYSVSREKKESFPLTVTSAQKNPTAFYLCASSRDRNNQPQHFGDGTRLSIL.

The chain has TRBV15 and TRBJ1-1; D gene unclear. The CDR3 runs to 15 residues. Trimming removed 6 bases at V and 6 bases at J, with 20 bases between. Per the germline V gene, CDR1 is LNHNV and CDR2 is YYDKDF (reference sequence). In DNA form, the CDR3 reads TGTGCCACCAGGCCCAAGCGAGGGTCTCCTGCTGAAGCTTTCTTT. It translates to CATRPKRGSPAEAFF.

V gene TRBV5-1 combines with J gene TRBJ1-5, with 8 bases fitting TRBD1. The CDR3 covers 16 residues. After removal of 3 bases from V and 0 bases from J, the junction contained 5 bases not matched to a gene. Germline CDR1 and CDR2: SGHRS and YFSETQ. The CDR3 bases are TGCGCCAGCAGCTGGGGTGACAGGGGTAGCAATCAGCCCCAGCATTTT. Its translation is CASSWGDRGSNQPQHF.

The chain links TRBV29-1 to TRBJ1-2, with 11 bases aligning to TRBD1. This CDR3 has 12 amino acids. CDR1 is SQVTM and CDR2 is ANQGSEA in the germline V gene. The junction had 1 base not matched to a gene; V was cut back by 3 bases and J by 7 bases. The CDR3 DNA is TGCAGCGTTGAGGGACAGGGGGGTGGCTACACCTTC. Translation: CSVEGQGGGYTF.

This rearrangement joins TRBV28 to TRBJ2-7, with 7 bases matching TRBD1. The CDR3 has 16 amino acids. CDR1 is MDHEN, CDR2 SYDVKM, per germline. V trimming: 1 base; J trimming: 3 bases; junction bases outside the gene matches: 9. The CDR3 bases are TGTGCCAGCAGTTTATATAGAGACAGGGTCCTCTACGAGCAGTACTTC. The encoded protein is CASSLYRDRVLYEQYF.

The chain combines TRBV18 with TRBJ1-5; a possible D gene is TRBD1 (5 bases). From germline, CDR1 is KGHSH and CDR2 LQKENI. Deletions cut 5 bases from V and 5 bases from J, with 10 bases between. This CDR3 has 13 residues. CDR3 protein: CASSYWGDQPQHF. CDR3 DNA: TGTGCCAGCTCATACTGGGGGGATCAGCCCCAGCATTTT. The variable domain in full, completed from reference TRBV18 and TRBJ1-5, reads NAGVMQNPRHLVRRRGQEARLRCSPMKGHSHVYWYRQLPEEGLKFMVYLQKENIIDESGMPKERFSAEFPKEGPSILRIQQVVRGDSAAYFCASSYWGDQPQHFGDGTRLSIL.

The gene calls are TRBV6-5 and TRBJ1-5, with D uncertain. Deletions cut 6 bases from V and 5 bases from J, with 5 bases between. The CDR3 spans 11 residues. CDR1 is MNHEY and CDR2 is SVGAGI in the germline V gene. This CDR3 reads CASSGDQPQHF. The DNA of the CDR3 is TGTGCCAGCAGCGGGGATCAGCCCCAGCATTTT.